Below, 18 T cell receptor beta chains from the same sample are listed, as sequenced in a study of radiation and T cells in renal cell carcinoma. Only in-frame clones appear in the TCRdb table, and some are missing; sequencing was by immunoSEQ multiplex PCR. The sample has under 100,000 clones; approximately 80% are singletons. Time point given: blood 4 weeks post-SBRT, at nephrectomy. Documented treatment: 15 Gy SBRT to primary tumor, nephrectomy 4 weeks later. The sample here was blood, taken from a patient whose treatment included radiotherapy and nephrectomy. The source of these receptors is a man aged 60-69 years with renal cell carcinoma.

The chain is built from TRBV18 and TRBJ2-3, with TRBD1 matching over 7 bases. CDR3 length equals 14 residues. Germline trimming cut 2 bases from V and 2 bases from J; bases unmatched to any gene: 1. Germline CDR1 KGHSH, CDR2 LQKENI. In nucleotides, the CDR3 is TGTGCCAGCTCACCAGACAGGGCCACAGATACGCAGTATTTT. This codes for CASSPDRATDTQYF.

This clone has just a few counts. The V call is TRBV2, the J call TRBJ2-1; 9 nucleotides agree with TRBD2. The trim removed 1 base at V and 8 bases at J, leaving 24 bases unmatched. CDR3 length equals 21 residues. CDR1 is SNHLY and CDR2 is FYNNEI in the germline V gene. Here the CDR3 reads CASSEERVAGATRTLRDEQFF. The CDR3 nucleotides read TGTGCCAGCAGTGAAGAAAGGGTAGCGGGAGCCACACGGACCCTACGGGATGAGCAGTTCTTC. The variable domain in full, with the rest retrieved from reference TRBV2 and TRBJ2-1, is EPEVTQTPSHQVTQMGQEVILRCVPISNHLYFYWYRQILGQKVEFLVSFYNNEISEKSEIFDDQFSVERPDGSNFTLKIRSTKLEDSAMYFCASSEERVAGATRTLRDEQFFGPGTRLTVL.

The chain couples TRBV18 to TRBJ2-5; 7 bases are shared with TRBD1. Per the germline V gene, CDR1 is KGHSH and CDR2 is LQKENI. This CDR3 contains 15 residues. Trimming took 2 bases from V and 2 from J; bases not matched to a gene: 5. The CDR3 DNA sequence: TGTGCCAGCTCACCAATGGGGACAGATCAAGAGACCCAGTACTTC. This encodes CASSPMGTDQETQYF. Based on the CDR3 plus reference TRBV18 and TRBJ2-5, the full variable domain is NAGVMQNPRHLVRRRGQEARLRCSPMKGHSHVYWYRQLPEEGLKFMVYLQKENIIDESGMPKERFSAEFPKEGPSILRIQQVVRGDSAAYFCASSPMGTDQETQYFGPGTRLLVL.

Only one count was recorded for this clone. J is TRBJ2-1 and V is TRBV4-3; TRBD2 aligns across 12 bases. The ends lost 4 bases at V and 4 bases at J; junction bases unmatched: 5. Germline V gene data show CDR1 as LGHNA and CDR2 as YSLEER. The CDR3 contains 16 residues. The CDR3 here is CASSLTGTSGYNEQFF. Here the CDR3 DNA reads TGCGCCAGCAGCCTTACCGGGACTAGCGGGTACAATGAGCAGTTCTTC.

V usage is TRBV14 and J usage is TRBJ2-3; 8 bases are shared with TRBD2. J was trimmed by 4 bases and V by 2 bases; bases with no gene match: 5. The germline V gene has CDR1 SGHDN and CDR2 FVKESK. This CDR3 is 15 amino acids long. DNA for the CDR3: TGTGCCAGCAGCCAACTAGCGGGTTTCGCAGATACGCAGTATTTT. Its translation is CASSQLAGFADTQYF.

CDR3 amino acids: CASSIDLAENTEAFF. The CDR3 DNA reads as TGTGCCAGTAGTATAGATTTGGCAGAGAACACTGAAGCTTTCTTT. The V call is TRBV19, the J call TRBJ1-1; D is ambiguous. The CDR3 runs to 15 residues. Trimming removed 0 bases from V and 1 base from J, with 9 bases in between. Germline V gene sequence: CDR1 LNHDA, CDR2 SQIVND (reference sequence).

V and J are TRBV10-1 and TRBJ2-3; D assignment may be TRBD1 or TRBD2 (5 bases each). V lost 6 bases and J lost 6, with 10 bases in between. CDR3 length equals 12 residues. CDR1 is WNHNN, CDR2 SYGVQD, per germline (reference sequence). The CDR3 DNA follows: TGCGCCAGCAGCGGGACCTCGGATACGCAGTATTTT. The encoded protein is CASSGTSDTQYF.

J is TRBJ2-3 and V is TRBV19, with D hard to call. CDR3 length: 16 amino acids. Trimming took off 3 bases at V and 5 bases at J, with 18 bases between the two ends. Germline CDR1 LNHDA, CDR2 SQIVND (reference sequence). The CDR3 region is CASSMSLDGRGDTQYF. The CDR3 DNA reads as TGTGCCAGTAGTATGAGTCTAGATGGGCGAGGAGATACGCAGTATTTT.

This clone was counted a few times. The rearrangement links TRBV19 to TRBJ1-2; a weak D match, TRBD1 (5 bases). Germline CDR1 reads LNHDA; CDR2 reads SQIVND (reference sequence). The CDR3 runs 14 residues. Trimming stripped 7 bases from V and 1 base from J, with 13 bases between. Here the CDR3 reads CASTIRGNNYGYTF. CDR3 sequence (DNA): TGTGCCAGTACCATACGGGGGAATAACTATGGCTACACCTTC.

The chain joins TRBV5-1 to TRBJ1-1; 8 positions match TRBD1. Trimming at V came to 4 bases and at J to 4 bases, leaving 9 bases not matched to a gene. Looked up from germline, CDR1 is SGHRS and CDR2 is YFSETQ. This CDR3 has 15 amino acids. DNA for the CDR3: TGCGCCAGCAGCCGAAGGACAGGGTGGATCACTGAAGCTTTCTTT. It codes for CASSRRTGWITEAFF.

The chain is built from TRBV2 and TRBJ2-7, with a tentative D call TRBD2 (6 bases). Germline CDR1 reads SNHLY; CDR2 reads FYNNEI. CDR3 length: 14 residues. V was cut by 7 bases and J by 1 base, with 14 bases left in between. CDR3 in DNA: TGTGCCAGCAAGGCACGTGGGACTTCCTACGAGCAGTACTTC. Translated, it gives CASKARGTSYEQYF.

The chain joins TRBV6-8 to TRBJ1-5; D possibly corresponds to TRBD1 (6 bases). Germline V gives CDR1 MNHGY, CDR2 SAAAGT. Trimming left V 4 bases short and J 0 bases short, with 16 bases between. The CDR3 contains 17 residues. CDR3 sequence reads: CASSSLSGAYSNQPQHF. DNA of the CDR3: TGTGCCAGCAGTTCTTTGTCAGGGGCTTATAGCAATCAGCCCCAGCATTTT.

The chain's CDR3 is CASSLDWGERTQYF. In DNA form, the CDR3 reads TGTGCCAGCAGCTTGGACTGGGGGGAACGGACCCAGTACTTC. This chain connects TRBV5-6 to TRBJ2-5; D might be TRBD2 (6 bases). CDR3 length: 14 residues. The germline CDR1 and CDR2 sequences are SGHDT and YYEEEE. Trimming removed 0 bases from V and 7 bases from J, with 13 bases in between.

The chain combines TRBV7-9 with TRBJ2-3; D remains unclear. Deletions cut 6 bases from V and 3 bases from J, with 16 bases between. The CDR3 extends over 15 amino acids. Germline values: CDR1 SEHNR, CDR2 FQNEAQ (reference sequence). CDR3 in amino acids: CASRPPRSVTDTQYF. CDR3 coding DNA: TGTGCCAGCAGGCCCCCCCGGTCCGTAACAGATACGCAGTATTTT.

The CDR3 reads CASGWERGLGKSNQPQHF. In nucleotides, the CDR3 is TGTGCCAGTGGCTGGGAAAGGGGTCTCGGGAAAAGCAATCAGCCCCAGCATTTT. This chain connects TRBV19 to TRBJ1-5, with a possible D match to TRBD1 (5 bases). V gave up 8 bases and J gave up 1 base, with 24 bases separating them. The CDR3 runs to 18 residues. CDR1 is LNHDA, CDR2 SQIVND, per germline (reference sequence). The full variable domain, completed using reference TRBV19 and TRBJ1-5, is DGGITQSPKYLFRKEGQNVTLSCEQNLNHDAMYWYRQDPGQGLRLIYYSQIVNDFQKGDIAEGYSVSREKKESFPLTVTSAQKNPTAFYLCASGWERGLGKSNQPQHFGDGTRLSIL.

The V and J genes are TRBV7-8 and TRBJ2-1; 10 nucleotides match TRBD1. The CDR3 has 18 residues. The V gene end was trimmed by 1 base and the J gene end by 8 bases; junction bases not matched to a gene: 14. Germline assignment: CDR1 SGHVS and CDR2 FQNEAQ. The CDR3 here is CASSLGNARDRGGYEQFF. DNA for the CDR3: TGTGCCAGCAGCTTAGGGAACGCCCGGGACAGGGGCGGCTATGAGCAGTTCTTC.

The V call is TRBV28, the J call TRBJ2-7; 10 positions match TRBD1. CDR1 MDHEN and CDR2 SYDVKM come from the germline V gene. Trimming removed 7 bases from V and 0 bases from J; junction bases left unmatched: 6. The CDR3 has 15 residues. Here the CDR3 reads CASIPRDRGSYEQYF. CDR3 coding DNA: TGTGCCAGCATCCCCCGGGACAGGGGCTCCTACGAGCAGTACTTC.

The chain carries TRBV15 and TRBJ2-5; D remains unclear. CDR3 length: 13 amino acids. Deletions cut 2 bases from V and 4 bases from J, with 8 bases between. Germline CDR1 LNHNV, CDR2 YYDKDF (reference sequence). The CDR3: CATSRNAGETQYF. CDR3 nucleotide sequence: TGTGCCACCAGCAGAAACGCAGGAGAGACCCAGTACTTC.